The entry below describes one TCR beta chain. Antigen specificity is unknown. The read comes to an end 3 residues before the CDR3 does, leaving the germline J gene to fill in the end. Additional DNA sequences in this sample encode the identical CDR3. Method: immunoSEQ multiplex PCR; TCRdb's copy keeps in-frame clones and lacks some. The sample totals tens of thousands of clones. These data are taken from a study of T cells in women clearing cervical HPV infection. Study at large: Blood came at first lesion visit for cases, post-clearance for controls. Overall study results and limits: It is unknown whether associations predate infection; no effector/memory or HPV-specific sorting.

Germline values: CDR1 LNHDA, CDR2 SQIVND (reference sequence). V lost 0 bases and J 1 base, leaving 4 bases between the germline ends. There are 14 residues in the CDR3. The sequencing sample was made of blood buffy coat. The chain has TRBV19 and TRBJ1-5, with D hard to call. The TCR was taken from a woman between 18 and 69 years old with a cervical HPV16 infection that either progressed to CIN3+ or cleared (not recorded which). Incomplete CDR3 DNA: TGTGCCAGTAGTATAGATATCAGCAATCAGCCC. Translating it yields CASSIDISNQP. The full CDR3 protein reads CASSIDISNQPQHF.